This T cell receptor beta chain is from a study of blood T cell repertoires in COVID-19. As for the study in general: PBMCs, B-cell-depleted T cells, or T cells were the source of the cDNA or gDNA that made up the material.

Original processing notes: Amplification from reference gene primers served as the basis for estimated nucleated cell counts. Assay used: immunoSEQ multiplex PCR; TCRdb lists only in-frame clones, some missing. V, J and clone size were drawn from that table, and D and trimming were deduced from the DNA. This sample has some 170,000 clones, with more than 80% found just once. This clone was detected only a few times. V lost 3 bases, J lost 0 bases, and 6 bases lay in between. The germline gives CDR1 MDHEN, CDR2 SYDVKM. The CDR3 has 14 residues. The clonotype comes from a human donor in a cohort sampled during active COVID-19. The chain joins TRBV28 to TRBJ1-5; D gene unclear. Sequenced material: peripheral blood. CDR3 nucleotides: TGTGCCAGCAGTTTGAGGGATAGCAATCAGCCCCAGCATTTT. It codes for CASSLRDSNQPQHF.